This TCR beta chain was sequenced in a study of neoadjuvant nivolumab and ipilimumab in lung cancer. Assay used: immunoSEQ multiplex PCR; TCRdb lists only in-frame clones, some missing. The profile shows 8,000 to 10,000 clones, around 85% of them singletons. Per the germline V gene, CDR1 is MDHEN and CDR2 is SYDVKM. The CDR3 is 15 amino acids. V lost 6 bases and J lost 5; bases outside the gene matches: 9. A remark on this clone: Its target is not known.

Whole-study results and caveats: Pathologic regression was not significantly tied to TCR clonality.

The source material was peripheral blood, sampled before neoadjuvant nivolumab, alone or with ipilimumab. The chain links TRBV28 to TRBJ2-4, with TRBD1 matching 8 bases. The source is an adult with non-small cell lung cancer. CDR3: CASSSTGQGENIQYF. CDR3 bases: TGTGCCAGCAGCTCAACCGGACAGGGCGAAAACATTCAGTACTTC.